The rows below give T cell receptor beta chains drawn from one sample of a study of blood T cell repertoires in COVID-19. Clones were read by immunoSEQ multiplex PCR, and TCRdb kept only the in-frame ones, dropping some. The data contain under 150,000 clones, roughly 80% of them singletons. Sequenced material: peripheral blood. The receptors here all came from a human donor in a cohort sampled during active COVID-19. Both conserved end residues are part of each CDR3.

V,J,CDR3
TRBV24-1,TRBJ2-1,CATSDPGQAGNEQFF
TRBV2,TRBJ2-7,CASSSGTGAYEQYF
TRBV27,TRBJ2-7,CASGLAGSYEQYF
TRBV7-8,TRBJ2-2,CATGEDNTGELFF
TRBV19,TRBJ1-4,CASRSDRGNEKLFF
TRBV10-3,TRBJ1-1,CATRFGGTEAFF
TRBV5-6,TRBJ1-6,CASSIRTVSSYNSPLHF
TRBV28,TRBJ1-4,CASSPDRGGEKLFF
TRBV7-2,TRBJ1-2,CASSEDNYGYTF
TRBV6-5,TRBJ2-7,CASSYSYRGLYEQYF
TRBV7-2,TRBJ1-5,CASSYNTGGDQPQHF
TRBV7-2,TRBJ1-4,CASSRQKTFGEKLFF
TRBV24-1,TRBJ1-2,CATSDSGTGSYGYTF
TRBV6-1,TRBJ1-4,CASSDRVMKGKLFF
TRBV5-1,TRBJ2-3,CASSRDRGTDTQYF
TRBV27,TRBJ2-2,CASSFFRGQGAQDRPGELFF
TRBV28,TRBJ2-5,CASSTKGTFQETQYF
TRBV28,TRBJ2-1,CASSLSAGAYNEQFF
TRBV6-5,TRBJ1-5,CASRKQGDKPQHF
TRBV28,TRBJ1-3,CASSPLWLSSGNTIYF
TRBV9,TRBJ2-3,CASSVAPRDTQYF
TRBV18,TRBJ1-1,CASSPLTGERSTEAFF
TRBV7-2,TRBJ1-3,CASSLGPEGNTIYF
TRBV4-3,TRBJ2-1,CASSPGTSGRQQFF
TRBV6-5,TRBJ1-5,CASRPGFGSNQPQHF
TRBV25-1,TRBJ2-2,CASSRDRNTGELFF
TRBV18,TRBJ2-5,CASSPFGRGQETQYF
TRBV10-3,TRBJ1-1,CAISESGGNTEAFF
TRBV30,TRBJ2-3,CAWWGTSGMRNTQYF
TRBV5-3,TRBJ2-3,CARSLAPPDRSTDTQYF
TRBV7-3,TRBJ2-3,CASRREVWTDTQYF
TRBV5-1,TRBJ2-5,CASSLGVTGRETQYF
TRBV7-6,TRBJ1-1,CASSPRTGGNTEAFF